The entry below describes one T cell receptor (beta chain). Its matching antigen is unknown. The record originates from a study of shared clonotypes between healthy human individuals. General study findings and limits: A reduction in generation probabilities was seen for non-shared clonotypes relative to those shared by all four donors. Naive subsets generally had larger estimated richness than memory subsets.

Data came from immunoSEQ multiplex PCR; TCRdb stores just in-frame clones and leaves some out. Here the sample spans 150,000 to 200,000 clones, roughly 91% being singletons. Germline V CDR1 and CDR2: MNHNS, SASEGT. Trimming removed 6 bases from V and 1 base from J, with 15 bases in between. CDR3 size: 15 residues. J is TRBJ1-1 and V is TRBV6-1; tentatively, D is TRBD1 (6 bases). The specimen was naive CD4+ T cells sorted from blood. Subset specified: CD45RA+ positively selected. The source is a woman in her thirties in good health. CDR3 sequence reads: CASRIMDSSNTEAFF. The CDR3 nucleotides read TGTGCCAGCAGGATAATGGACAGCTCGAACACTGAAGCTTTCTTT.